These T cell receptor beta chains were read from a single sample in a study of T cell responses to AZD1222 COVID-19 vaccine. The repertoire was sequenced with immunoSEQ multiplex PCR; TCRdb's copy has only in-frame clones and lacks some. The data contain roughly 180,000 clones, approximately 91% of them seen just once; the ten biggest clones take up 3% to 3.5%. The sequencing used peripheral blood, collected 28 days after the second AZD1222 dose. These receptors all come from an adult who received the AZD1222 COVID-19 vaccine. The conserved cysteine and the conserved F or W are not part of the CDR3 here. Size tells how often a clone was seen (once, few, many) or the class of an expanded clone, and some rows leave it out.

TRBJ2-3	NA	TRBV5-1	ASSFQGPPPPDTQY
TRBJ2-1	NA	TRBV18	ASSPTSGRLNEQF
TRBJ1-6	NA	TRBV28	ASSSPLH
TRBJ2-1	NA	TRBV12-3/TRBV12-4	ASDVVDEQF
TRBJ2-1	NA	TRBV10-3	AISDLQGASYNEQF
TRBJ1-5	NA	TRBV12-5	ASGYRTGNNQPQH
TRBJ1-3	NA	TRBV7-3	ASSLTGGLYSGNTIY
TRBJ2-1	NA	TRBV11-2	ASSFLTSGRSSYNEQF
TRBJ1-5	NA	TRBV2	ASRGDVSNQPQH
TRBJ2-4	NA	TRBV27	ASSRTRDPGGIAKNIQY
TRBJ1-2	once	TRBV7-9	ASSFRDSYGYT
TRBJ1-4	NA	TRBV11-2	ASSPSRQVLNEKLF
TRBJ1-1	NA	TRBV28	ASSPSYSNTEAF
TRBJ2-7	NA	TRBV5-1	ASSGTTYEQY
TRBJ2-4	NA	TRBV6-5	ASSFSLAKNIQY
TRBJ1-1	once	TRBV30	ALTRERAF
TRBJ2-5	NA	TRBV28	ASSFTLASPKELQETQY
TRBJ1-5	NA	TRBV6-5	ASSDRDGYNQPQH
TRBJ2-5	NA	TRBV4-1	ASSPRQTGGPQETQY
TRBJ1-6	NA	TRBV2	ASSEDLGQWFVPRNSPLH
TRBJ2-1	NA	TRBV6-2/TRBV6-3	ASRPLGGAYNEQF
TRBJ1-3	NA	TRBV3-1/TRBV3-2	ASSPSGNTIY
TRBJ2-1	NA	TRBV5-8	ASSWSYNEQF
TRBJ1-5	NA	TRBV10-1	ASRDRNQPQH
TRBJ2-5	few	TRBV28	ASSPFQVPPHQAQY
TRBJ2-1	NA	TRBV5-1	ASSLDGREFREQF
TRBJ2-3	NA	TRBV2	ASRDPTDTQY
TRBJ2-3	NA	TRBV15	ATSRGPGVSTDTQY